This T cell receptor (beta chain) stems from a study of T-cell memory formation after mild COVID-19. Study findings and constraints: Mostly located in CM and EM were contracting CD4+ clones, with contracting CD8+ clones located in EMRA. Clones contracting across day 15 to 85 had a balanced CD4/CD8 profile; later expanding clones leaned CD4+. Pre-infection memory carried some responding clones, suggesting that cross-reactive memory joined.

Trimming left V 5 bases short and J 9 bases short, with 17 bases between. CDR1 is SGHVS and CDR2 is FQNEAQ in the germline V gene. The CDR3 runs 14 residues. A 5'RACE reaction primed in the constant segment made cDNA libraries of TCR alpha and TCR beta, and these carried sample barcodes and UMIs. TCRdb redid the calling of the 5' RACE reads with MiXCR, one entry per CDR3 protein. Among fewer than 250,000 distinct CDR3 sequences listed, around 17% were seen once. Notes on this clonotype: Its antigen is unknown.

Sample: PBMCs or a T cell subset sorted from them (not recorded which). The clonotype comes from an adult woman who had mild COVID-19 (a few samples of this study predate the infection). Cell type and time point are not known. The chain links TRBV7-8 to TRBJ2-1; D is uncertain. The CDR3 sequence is CASSPSELRLEQFF. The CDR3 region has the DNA TGTGCCAGCAGCCCTTCTGAATTGCGGCTTGAGCAGTTCTTC.